One and the same sample provided the 20 T cell receptor beta chains below, sequenced in a study of neurological immune-mediated disorders. TCRdb fed the 5' RACE reads into MiXCR, producing one record per CDR3 protein. The sample carries about 48,000 distinct CDR3 sequences, under 2% recorded once. Sequencing input: PBMCs. All receptors derive from a woman aged 40-49 years with multiple sclerosis.

The sample holds many counts of this clonotype. Here the CDR3 reads CASLRGDTQYF. CDR3 coding DNA: TGTGCCAGCCTACGGGGAGATACGCAGTATTTT. V gene TRBV7-9 combines with J gene TRBJ2-3; D is possibly TRBD2 (5 bases). The germline V gene has CDR1 SEHNR and CDR2 FQNEAQ (reference sequence). The CDR3 sequence is 11 residues long. V lost 8 bases, J lost 5 bases, and 8 bases lay in between. Filled out from reference TRBV7-9 and TRBJ2-3, the complete variable domain reads DTGVSQNPRHKITKRGQNVTFRCDPISEHNRLYWYRQTLGQGPEFLTYFQNEAQLEKSRLLSDRFSAERPKGSFSTLEIQRTEQGDSAMYLCASLRGDTQYFGPGTRLTVL.

The table lists this clonotype with many counts. V gene TRBV20-1 combines with J gene TRBJ2-7, with D perhaps matching TRBD1 or TRBD2 (7 bases each). The CDR3 has 16 amino acids. The V and J ends lost 1 base and 4 bases respectively, with 20 bases between them. Per germline, CDR1 DFQATT and CDR2 SNEGSKA (reference sequence). The CDR3 sequence is CSARAPGGRGLYEQYF. Here the CDR3 DNA reads TGCAGTGCTAGAGCCCCAGGGGGGCGGGGGTTATACGAGCAGTACTTC.

This clonotype showed up many times. The V and J genes are TRBV20-1 and TRBJ2-7; D is perhaps TRBD1 or TRBD2 (5 bases each). The CDR3 covers 12 residues. Germline CDR1 DFQATT, CDR2 SNEGSKA (reference sequence). With 4 bases removed from V and 6 bases from J, the gap between germline ends came to 13 bases. The CDR3 region is CSATLQGREQYF. The CDR3 coding sequence is TGCAGTGCTACCCTTCAGGGACGCGAGCAGTACTTC.

This clonotype was counted ten times or more. This chain uses TRBV10-3 with TRBJ1-1, with 8 bases fitting TRBD1. Germline CDR1 ENHRY, CDR2 SYGVKD. V trimming: 4 bases; J trimming: 2 bases; junction bases outside the gene matches: 3. This CDR3 is 14 amino acids long. CDR3 sequence (DNA): TGTGCCATCAGTGGAACAGGGGGTAACACTGAAGCTTTCTTT. This translates into CAISGTGGNTEAFF.

This clonotype was recorded at least ten times. The rearrangement uses TRBV20-1 and TRBJ2-7; no definite D call. Germline V gene data show CDR1 as DFQATT and CDR2 as SNEGSKA (reference sequence). The CDR3 covers 11 residues. Trimming took 6 bases from V and 4 from J, leaving 10 bases between them. In DNA, the CDR3 is TGCAGTGCCCAGCTTGGGTACGAGCAGTACTTC. It is translated as CSAQLGYEQYF.

This clonotype was detected ten times or more. The chain recombines TRBV20-1 with TRBJ1-1; D is unresolved. Trimming shortened V by 2 bases and J by 6 bases, and 16 bases separated the two germline ends. The CDR3 has 14 residues. CDR1 and CDR2 (germline): DFQATT, SNEGSKA (reference sequence). CDR3 amino acids: CSARRTQGLSEAFF. The DNA for the CDR3 is TGCAGTGCTAGAAGGACGCAAGGGTTATCTGAAGCTTTCTTT.

This clonotype was recorded a few times. The chain joins TRBV18 to TRBJ2-1; D tentatively fits TRBD1 or TRBD2 (6 bases each). This CDR3 has 16 amino acids. Germline CDR1 is KGHSH and CDR2 is LQKENI. V was clipped by 0 bases and J by 4 bases, with 13 bases between them. The CDR3 nucleotides read TGTGCCAGCTCACCACCCTCGGGGGCGCGGTACAATGAGCAGTTCTTC. Its translation is CASSPPSGARYNEQFF.

In its sample, this clonotype was seen many times. This sequence joins TRBV6-6 and TRBJ1-3, with TRBD1 as a possible D gene (5 bases). This CDR3 has 14 amino acids. Germline CDR1 MNHNY, CDR2 SVGAGI (reference sequence). Trimming took off 7 bases at V and 0 bases at J, with 10 bases between the two ends. CDR3 loop: CASTWTLSGNTIYF. CDR3 DNA sequence: TGTGCCAGCACCTGGACACTCTCTGGAAACACCATATATTTT.

This clonotype was detected many times. The V gene is TRBV20-1, the J gene TRBJ1-2, with 8 bases lining up with TRBD1. Germline V lookup: CDR1 DFQATT, CDR2 SNEGSKA (reference sequence). Trimming removed 0 bases from V and 4 bases from J; junction bases left unmatched: 7. The CDR3 spans 15 residues. The CDR3 sequence: CSARDPGTGAYGYTF. Written as DNA, the CDR3 is TGCAGTGCTAGAGACCCTGGGACAGGAGCCTATGGCTACACCTTC.

This clonotype has at least ten counts. The chain links TRBV10-1 to TRBJ2-5; TRBD2 aligns across 8 bases. J was trimmed by 4 bases and V by 6 bases; bases with no gene match: 10. Germline V gene sequence: CDR1 WNHNN, CDR2 SYGVQD (reference sequence). The CDR3 length is 15 residues. The CDR3 DNA is TGCGCCAGCAGCGCCGGGACTAGAGGAGGAGAGACCCAGTACTTC. Translated: CASSAGTRGGETQYF.

The table lists this clonotype with many counts. The rearrangement links TRBV11-2 to TRBJ1-1; D unclear. V was trimmed by 1 base and J by 8 bases, leaving 5 bases between them. The CDR3 has 11 amino acids. The germline gives CDR1 SGHAT, CDR2 FQNNGV. CDR3 loop: CASSLGGEAFF. For the CDR3, the DNA is TGTGCCAGCAGCTTAGGAGGAGAAGCTTTCTTT.

This clonotype was counted many times. The chain combines TRBV9 with TRBJ1-5; D may be TRBD1 (5 bases). This CDR3 region has 14 residues. Trimming removed 4 bases from V and 5 bases from J, with 13 bases in between. In germline, CDR1 is SGDLS, CDR2 YYNGEE. CDR3 protein: CASSNGTVYQPQHF. The CDR3 DNA sequence: TGTGCCAGCAGCAACGGGACGGTTTATCAGCCCCAGCATTTT.

This clonotype was detected ten times or more. J is TRBJ1-5 and V is TRBV29-1; 9 positions agree with TRBD1. Germline V lookup: CDR1 SQVTM, CDR2 ANQGSEA. The length of the CDR3 is 15 residues. The trim removed 4 bases at V and 1 base at J, leaving 5 bases unmatched. The CDR3 region is CSVVEGQGSNQPQHF. The CDR3 nucleotides read TGCAGCGTTGTCGAGGGACAGGGCAGCAATCAGCCCCAGCATTTT.

This clonotype was detected ten times or more. V and J are TRBV5-1 and TRBJ2-1; TRBD2 agrees at 7 bases. V was pared by 0 bases and J by 6 bases, with 3 bases of the junction left unmatched. The CDR3 has 14 amino acids. The germline V gene encodes CDR1 SGHRS and CDR2 YFSETQ. CDR3 coding DNA: TGCGCCAGCAGCTTGGCCGGGGGGACCAATGAGCAGTTCTTC. Its protein is CASSLAGGTNEQFF.

This clonotype came up many times. The gene calls are TRBV7-9 and TRBJ1-1; D is ambiguous. CDR1 is SEHNR, CDR2 FQNEAQ, per germline (reference sequence). The CDR3 is 16 residues long. With 3 bases removed from V and 0 bases from J, the gap between germline ends came to 14 bases. As DNA, the CDR3 is TGTGCCAGCAGCTTCCCGACGGAAACCATGAACACTGAAGCTTTCTTT. Amino acid sequence: CASSFPTETMNTEAFF.

This clonotype has ten or more counts. The chain joins TRBV5-4 to TRBJ2-2; no firm D call. V dropped 1 base and J dropped 1 base, with 2 bases sitting between them. The CDR3 is 13 amino acids. Germline-derived CDR1 and CDR2 are SGHNT and YYREEE (reference sequence). As DNA, the CDR3 is TGTGCCAGCAGCTTGCAGAACACCGGGGAGCTGTTTTTT. This translates into CASSLQNTGELFF.

At least ten counts were recorded for this clonotype. The chain links TRBV20-1 to TRBJ2-5, with TRBD2 matching over 9 bases. Germline loops: CDR1 DFQATT, CDR2 SNEGSKA (reference sequence). The V segment lost 3 bases and the J segment 5 bases; nucleotides outside the gene matches: 16. The CDR3 contains 17 residues. The CDR3 sequence is CSARPFERGVGAETQYF. CDR3 coding DNA: TGCAGTGCTAGGCCGTTTGAGCGGGGGGTCGGGGCGGAGACCCAGTACTTC.

This clonotype appeared many times. The V call is TRBV5-1, the J call TRBJ2-3; maybe TRBD1 (5 bases). The CDR3 is 14 amino acids. Per the germline V gene, CDR1 is SGHRS and CDR2 is YFSETQ. V was pared by 4 bases and J by 4 bases, with 13 bases between. CDR3: CASSDLQGADTQYF. CDR3 nucleotides: TGCGCCAGCAGCGATCTCCAAGGGGCAGATACGCAGTATTTT. The full variable domain, rest sourced from reference TRBV5-1 and TRBJ2-3, is KAGVTQTPRYLIKTRGQQVTLSCSPISGHRSVSWYQQTPGQGLQFLFEYFSETQRNKGNFPGRFSGRQFSNSRSEMNVSTLELGDSALYLCASSDLQGADTQYFGPGTRLTVL.

This clonotype was detected ten times or more. The chain uses TRBV5-1 and TRBJ1-1; the D gene is possibly TRBD1 (6 bases). This CDR3 comprises 15 residues. V lost 1 base and J lost 5, with 15 bases in between. CDR1 and CDR2 (germline): SGHRS, YFSETQ. In DNA, the CDR3 is TGCGCCAGCAGCTTGAAACGGGGGGCCGGGACTGAAGCTTTCTTT. Protein sequence: CASSLKRGAGTEAFF.

This clonotype has just a few counts. V and J are TRBV10-3 and TRBJ1-1; D gene ambiguous. CDR1 and CDR2 (germline): ENHRY, SYGVKD. This CDR3 is 11 amino acids long. V dropped 10 bases and J dropped 0 bases, with 6 bases sitting between them. CDR3 sequence: CATLMNTEAFF. The CDR3 DNA reads TGTGCCACCTTGATGAACACTGAAGCTTTCTTT.